This T cell receptor beta chain was sequenced for a study of blood T cell repertoires in COVID-19 (dated by TCRdb to about 2020). Regarding the complete study: Samples from collaborators originated in the United States, Italy and Spain and spanned both the acute and convalescent phases of COVID-19. The prospective study material was composed of cDNA or gDNA derived from T cells, B-cell-depleted T cells, or PBMCs. Deeply sampled blood TCRbeta repertoires from subjects exposed to, actively infected with, or recovered from COVID-19 were included in the dataset. The repertoires were released in a freely available public database meant as a resource for research on the immune response to SARS-CoV-2. The samples were drawn from the first 160 participants of the ongoing ImmuneRACE study and from roughly 1,300 subjects provided by 6 global collaborators. Sample metadata almost always included a de-identified subject ID, COVID-19 status, age in years and sex. HLA class I and class II types, where available, came from metadata supplied by the sample provider rather than from assay-based typing.

At one collaborating source in Seattle, patients were enrolled during active infection and were followed longitudinally through the course of disease. Collaborating institutions collected whole blood in K2EDTA tubes following their own protocols. Collaborator samples were shipped for TCRbeta analysis as frozen whole blood, isolated PBMCs, or DNA extracted from either sample type. With regard to this clone: No cognate antigen has been identified for it. Per-nucleotide qualities are absent, and no much larger clonotype sits a single base away.

Including cysteine and phenylalanine, the CDR3 has 15 amino acids. Just the 45-base CDR3 DNA is kept, in frame starting at base 1. CDR1 and CDR2 are drawn from the germline V gene: SGHRS, YFSETQ. V is clipped by 0 bases and J by 7 bases, and the sequence between their germline boundaries is 14 bases long. Results the study describes overall, beyond this receptor: The amount of clinical and demographic metadata varied by source and participant and was provided uncurated.

TCRbeta CDR3 regions were amplified from genomic DNA by means of the immunoSEQ Assay, a bias-controlled multiplex PCR. From the authors' description of their analysis: Within the assay, amplification of reference gene primers was used to estimate how many nucleated cells each sample contained. To quantify the absolute abundance of each unique TCRbeta CDR3 rearrangement, sequence reads were collapsed and filtered. Productive Simpson clonality was computed per sample as the square root of Simpson's diversity index over productive rearrangements. Here the immuneACCESS table is served through TCRdb, limited to in-frame sequences with V and J called. Missing clones are a known gap in these copies; in checked studies unresolved V genes cover under half, and the rest lacks a known reason. V and J calls and clone size follow that table, whereas D and trimming were derived from the DNA. The table for this sample lists about 130,000 clones; approximately 90% of them were counted only once. Around 4.2% of the sample lies in the top ten.

Here the chain combines TRBV5-1 and TRBJ1-5; a confident D gene designation cannot be given. This clonotype originated in a man between 60 and 70 years old with COVID-19, enrolled during active disease. Sequenced: peripheral blood. The CDR3 region reads CASSLAGVGGQPQHF. The DNA sequence is given as TGCGCCAGCAGCTTGGCCGGGGTAGGTGGACAGCCCCAGCATTTT.